Below are 17 T cell receptor beta chains sequenced from a single sample in a study of blood T cell repertoires in COVID-19. Repertoires were generated with immunoSEQ multiplex PCR, while TCRdb's copy carries only in-frame clones and drops some. The data contain a few hundred thousand clones, almost 90% of them singletons. What was sequenced was PBMCs or T cells enriched from blood (not recorded which). The receptors were sampled from a young man who had been exposed to COVID-19.

This chain uses TRBV15 with TRBJ2-1; TRBD2 matches at 11 bases. CDR1 LNHNV and CDR2 YYDKDF come from the germline V gene (reference sequence). The ends lost 0 bases at V and 4 bases at J; junction bases unmatched: 8. This CDR3 spans 18 amino acids. The CDR3: CATSRELAGAPIYNEQFF. As DNA, the CDR3 is TGTGCCACCAGCAGAGAACTAGCGGGGGCCCCGATATACAATGAGCAGTTCTTC.

V gene TRBV7-9 combines with J gene TRBJ1-1; D ambiguous. CDR3 length: 11 amino acids. V lost 5 bases and J 6 bases, leaving 7 bases between the germline ends. Germline-derived CDR1 and CDR2 are SEHNR and FQNEAQ (reference sequence). The DNA of the CDR3 is TGTGCCAGCAGCGTTGGGCCTGAAGCTTTCTTT. It encodes CASSVGPEAFF.

This clone appeared once. The V gene is TRBV13, the J gene TRBJ2-2, with TRBD1 as a possible D gene (6 bases). The CDR3 covers 13 residues. The V and J ends lost 5 bases and 8 bases respectively, with 12 bases between them. Germline CDR1 is PRHDT and CDR2 is FYEKMQ (reference sequence). CDR3 sequence: CASSTTGSGELFF. CDR3 nucleotides: TGTGCCAGCAGCACCACAGGGTCGGGGGAGCTGTTTTTT.

The rearrangement links TRBV9 to TRBJ2-3, with TRBD1 matching over 7 bases. With 0 bases clipped from V and 2 bases from J, the junction kept 6 bases outside the gene matches. Germline CDR1 is SGDLS and CDR2 is YYNGEE. The CDR3 runs 16 residues. The CDR3, as DNA: TGTGCCAGCAGCGTAGTTCTGACAGGGTCCACAGATACGCAGTATTTT. This sequence encodes CASSVVLTGSTDTQYF.

The rearrangement joins TRBV4-3 to TRBJ1-2; weak D call: TRBD1 (5 bases). Per germline, CDR1 LGHNA and CDR2 YSLEER. The CDR3 runs 14 residues. The V and J ends lost 0 bases and 4 bases respectively, with 9 bases between them. The CDR3 coding sequence is TGCGCCAGCAGCCAAGATGTGGGGGGCTATGGCTACACCTTC. Its protein is CASSQDVGGYGYTF.

V usage is TRBV27 and J usage is TRBJ2-3, with a tentative D call TRBD2 (6 bases). Trimming removed 3 bases from V and 0 bases from J, with 13 bases in between. Germline V gene data show CDR1 as MNHEY and CDR2 as SMNVEV (reference sequence). This CDR3 region has 16 residues. The CDR3 loop reads CASSFRKRVSTDTQYF. In DNA form, the CDR3 reads TGTGCCAGCAGTTTCCGAAAGCGGGTGAGCACAGATACGCAGTATTTT.

This sequence joins TRBV6-1 and TRBJ2-5, with 11 bases lining up with TRBD2. The V and J ends lost 3 bases and 4 bases, in that order; junction bases with no gene match: 7. The CDR3 spans 16 residues. CDR1 is MNHNS and CDR2 is SASEGT in the germline V gene. The chain's CDR3 is CASSENSGGAGETQYF. In DNA form, the CDR3 reads TGTGCCAGCAGTGAGAATAGCGGGGGGGCCGGAGAGACCCAGTACTTC.

The rearrangement joins TRBV7-8 to TRBJ1-1; 8 bases map to TRBD1. The trim removed 3 bases at V and 2 bases at J, leaving 8 bases unmatched. From germline, CDR1 is SGHVS and CDR2 FQNEAQ. The CDR3 consists of 16 residues. In DNA form, the CDR3 reads TGTGCCAGCAGCTTGTATCCGGGACAGGCAAACACTGAAGCTTTCTTT. This translates into CASSLYPGQANTEAFF. The full variable domain, completed using reference TRBV7-8 and TRBJ1-1, is GAGVSQSPRYKVAKRGQDVALRCDPISGHVSLFWYQQALGQGPEFLTYFQNEAQLDKSGLPSDRFFAERPEGSVSTLKIQRTQQEDSAVYLCASSLYPGQANTEAFFGQGTRLTVV.

CDR3 sequence reads: CASVAAGAFNYNEQFF. CDR3 coding DNA: TGTGCCAGCGTGGCTGCGGGGGCCTTCAATTACAATGAGCAGTTCTTC. V and J are TRBV9 and TRBJ2-1, with D perhaps matching TRBD2 (7 bases). The CDR3 is 16 residues long. Deletions cut 7 bases from V and 4 bases from J, with 21 bases between. Germline V gives CDR1 SGDLS, CDR2 YYNGEE.

The chain is built from TRBV4-3 and TRBJ2-2; 8 nucleotides align to TRBD2. The CDR3 length is 16 residues. The ends lost 1 base at V and 6 bases at J; junction bases unmatched: 7. CDR1 is LGHNA, CDR2 YSLEER, per germline. The DNA of the CDR3 is TGCGCCAGCAGCCAAGGCCCAGCGGGGGCCCCCGGGGAGCTGTTTTTT. Amino acid sequence: CASSQGPAGAPGELFF.

This clone has just one count. The CDR3 coding sequence is TGTGCCAGCAGCTCTTTTGTTGGGGACAGGGGATACACCATATATTTT. It encodes CASSSFVGDRGYTIYF. The J gene is TRBJ1-3, the V gene TRBV7-6, with 10 bases fitting TRBD1. This CDR3 comprises 16 residues. V shed 4 bases and J 8 bases; nucleotides not matched to a gene: 11. The germline V gene has CDR1 SGHVS and CDR2 FNYEAQ.

This clone was observed once. The genes are TRBV4-1 and TRBJ2-3; the match to TRBD1 covers 8 bases. J lost 3 bases, V lost 5 bases, and 13 bases had no gene match. This CDR3 is 17 amino acids long. Germline V gene data show CDR1 as MGHRA and CDR2 as YSYEKL. DNA for the CDR3: TGCGCCAGCAGCTCTTCCTGGGAGACAGGGGATACAGATACGCAGTATTTT. This sequence encodes CASSSSWETGDTDTQYF.

The rearrangement links TRBV30 to TRBJ2-5, with 11 bases aligning to TRBD2. Trimming removed 6 bases from V and 2 bases from J; junction bases left unmatched: 2. CDR1 is GTSNPN, CDR2 SVGIG, per germline (reference sequence). The CDR3 spans 13 residues. CDR3 nucleotide sequence: TGTGCCTGTAGCGGGGGGGATCAAGAGACCCAGTACTTC. It is translated as CACSGGDQETQYF.

The chain links TRBV7-5 to TRBJ1-6; no DNA check was done on the table's D call, TRBD1. TRBV7-5 is recorded as a pseudogene. The CDR3 is 19 amino acids. The CDR3 DNA reads TGTGTCAGAAGCTTAGCCCGAAGACAGAACCCCCTATATAATTCACCCCTCCACTTT. Amino acids: CVRSLARRQNPLYNSPLHF.

The CDR3 region is CAIRQGDFF. The CDR3 DNA sequence: TGTGCCATTCGACAGGGGGACTTCTTC. This chain connects TRBV10-3 to TRBJ2-1; TRBD1 matches at 9 bases. Per germline, CDR1 ENHRY and CDR2 SYGVKD. Trimming removed 9 bases from V and 16 bases from J; junction bases left unmatched: 4. The length of the CDR3 is 9 residues.

CDR3 sequence reads: CASSYSQDSPLHF. In DNA form, the CDR3 reads TGTGCCAGCAGTTACTCGCAGGATTCACCCCTCCACTTT. This chain uses TRBV6-5 with TRBJ1-6; D gene ambiguous. The CDR3 length is 13 residues. Germline loops: CDR1 MNHEY, CDR2 SVGAGI. V was shortened by 0 bases and J by 8 bases, with 5 bases between the two germline ends.

The V gene is TRBV7-2, the J gene TRBJ2-7; possibly TRBD1 for D (7 bases). Trimming cost V 5 bases and J 3 bases, with 20 bases left between them. Per the germline V gene, CDR1 is SGHTA and CDR2 is FQGNSA. The length of the CDR3 is 16 residues. The CDR3 loop is CASSTVGGREVYEQYF. The CDR3 DNA follows: TGTGCCAGCAGCACAGTAGGGGGCAGGGAGGTCTACGAGCAGTACTTC. Combining the CDR3 with reference TRBV7-2 and TRBJ2-7 gives the whole variable domain GAGVSQSPSNKVTEKGKDVELRCDPISGHTALYWYRQSLGQGLEFLIYFQGNSAPDKSGLPSDRFSAERTGGSVSTLTIQRTQQEDSAVYLCASSTVGGREVYEQYFGPGTRLTVT.